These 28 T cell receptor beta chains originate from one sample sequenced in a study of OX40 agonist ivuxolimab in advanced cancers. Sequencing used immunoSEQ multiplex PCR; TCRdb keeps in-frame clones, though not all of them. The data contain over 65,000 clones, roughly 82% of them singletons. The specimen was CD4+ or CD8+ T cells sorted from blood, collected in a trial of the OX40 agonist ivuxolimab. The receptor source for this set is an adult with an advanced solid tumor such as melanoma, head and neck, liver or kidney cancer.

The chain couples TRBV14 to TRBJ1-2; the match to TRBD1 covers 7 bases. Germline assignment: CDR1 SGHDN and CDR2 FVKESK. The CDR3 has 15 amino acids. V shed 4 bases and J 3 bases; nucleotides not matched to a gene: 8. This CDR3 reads CASSRAYRGDYGYTF. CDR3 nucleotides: TGTGCCAGCAGCCGTGCATACAGGGGTGACTATGGCTACACCTTC.

CDR3 DNA sequence: TGTGCCAGCAGCTTCCGAGGGACAGTCTTTAATGAAAAACTGTTTTTT. Translated, it gives CASSFRGTVFNEKLFF. The chain is built from TRBV11-2 and TRBJ1-4; 7 bases line up with TRBD1. Losses at the gene ends were 3 bases for V and 4 bases for J; bases not matched to a gene: 8. CDR1 and CDR2 from the germline V gene are SGHAT and FQNNGV. This CDR3 is 16 amino acids long.

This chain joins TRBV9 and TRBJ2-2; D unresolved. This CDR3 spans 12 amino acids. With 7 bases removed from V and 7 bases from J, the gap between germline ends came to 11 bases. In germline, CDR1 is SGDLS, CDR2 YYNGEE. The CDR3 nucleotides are TGTGCCAGCCTGTCCCTGGTCGGGGAGCTGTTTTTT. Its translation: CASLSLVGELFF.

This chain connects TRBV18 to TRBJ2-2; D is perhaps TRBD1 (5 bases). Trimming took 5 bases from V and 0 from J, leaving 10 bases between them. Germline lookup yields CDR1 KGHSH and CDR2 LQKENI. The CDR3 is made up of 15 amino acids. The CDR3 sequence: CASSATATNTGELFF. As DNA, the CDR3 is TGTGCCAGCTCAGCGACAGCGACGAACACCGGGGAGCTGTTTTTT.

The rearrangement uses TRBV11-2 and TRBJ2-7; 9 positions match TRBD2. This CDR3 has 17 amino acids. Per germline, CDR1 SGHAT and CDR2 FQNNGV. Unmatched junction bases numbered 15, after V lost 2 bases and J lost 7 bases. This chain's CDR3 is CASSLFASGTGGREQYF. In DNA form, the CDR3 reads TGTGCCAGCAGCTTATTTGCTAGCGGGACCGGCGGGAGGGAGCAGTACTTC. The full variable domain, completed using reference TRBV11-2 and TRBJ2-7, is EAGVAQSPRYKIIEKRQSVAFWCNPISGHATLYWYQQILGQGPKLLIQFQNNGVVDDSQLPKDRFSAERLKGVDSTLKIQPAKLEDSAVYLCASSLFASGTGGREQYFGPGTRLTVT.

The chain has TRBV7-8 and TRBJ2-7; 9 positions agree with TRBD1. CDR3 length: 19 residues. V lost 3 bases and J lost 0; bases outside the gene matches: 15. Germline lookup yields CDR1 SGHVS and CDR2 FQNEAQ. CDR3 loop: CASSFPGQGITRSSYEQYF. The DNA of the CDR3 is TGTGCCAGCAGCTTTCCGGGACAGGGCATAACCCGTAGCTCCTACGAGCAGTACTTC.

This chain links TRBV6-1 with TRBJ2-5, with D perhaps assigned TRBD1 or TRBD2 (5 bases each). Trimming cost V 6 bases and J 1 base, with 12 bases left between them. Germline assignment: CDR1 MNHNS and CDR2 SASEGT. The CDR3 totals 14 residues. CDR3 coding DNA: TGTGCCAGCAGGACGAGGGGTGCCCAAGAGACCCAGTACTTC. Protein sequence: CASRTRGAQETQYF.

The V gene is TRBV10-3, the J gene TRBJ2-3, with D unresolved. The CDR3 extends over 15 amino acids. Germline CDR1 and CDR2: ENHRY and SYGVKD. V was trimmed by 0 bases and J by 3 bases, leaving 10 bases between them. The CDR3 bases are TGTGCCATCAGTGAGTCCGTTCTAGAAACAGATACGCAGTATTTT. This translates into CAISESVLETDTQYF.

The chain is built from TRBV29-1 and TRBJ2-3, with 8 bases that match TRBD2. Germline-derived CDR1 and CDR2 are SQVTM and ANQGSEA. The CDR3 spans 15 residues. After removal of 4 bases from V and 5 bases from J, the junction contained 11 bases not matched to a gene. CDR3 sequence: CSVALSGGRGDTQYF. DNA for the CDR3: TGCAGCGTTGCTTTGTCGGGGGGGCGGGGAGATACGCAGTATTTT.

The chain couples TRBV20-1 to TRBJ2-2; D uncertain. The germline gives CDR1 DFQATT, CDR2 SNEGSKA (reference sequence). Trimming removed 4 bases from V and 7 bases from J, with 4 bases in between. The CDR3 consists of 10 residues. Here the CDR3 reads CSAKGGELFF. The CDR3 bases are TGCAGTGCTAAGGGCGGGGAGCTGTTTTTT.

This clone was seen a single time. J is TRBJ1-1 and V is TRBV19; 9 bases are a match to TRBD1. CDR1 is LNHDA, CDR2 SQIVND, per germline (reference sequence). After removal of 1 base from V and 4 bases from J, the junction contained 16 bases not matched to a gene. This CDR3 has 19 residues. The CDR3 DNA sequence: TGTGCCAGTAGTATAGGGGCAGAGACAGGGGGTTCGTTTGGCACTGAAGCTTTCTTT. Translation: CASSIGAETGGSFGTEAFF.

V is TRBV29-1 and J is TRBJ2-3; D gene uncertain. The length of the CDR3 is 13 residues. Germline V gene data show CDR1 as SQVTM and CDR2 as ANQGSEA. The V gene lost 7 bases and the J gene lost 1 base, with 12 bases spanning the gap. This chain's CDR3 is CSADLAGTDTQYF. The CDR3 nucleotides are TGCAGCGCGGATTTGGCCGGCACAGATACGCAGTATTTT.

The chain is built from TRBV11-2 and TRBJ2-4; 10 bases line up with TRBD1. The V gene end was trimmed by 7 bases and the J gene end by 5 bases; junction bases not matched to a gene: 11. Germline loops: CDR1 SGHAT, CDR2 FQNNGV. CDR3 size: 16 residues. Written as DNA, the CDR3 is TGTGCCAGCACCCTCGACCCGGGACAGGGGCAAAACATTCAGTACTTC. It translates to CASTLDPGQGQNIQYF. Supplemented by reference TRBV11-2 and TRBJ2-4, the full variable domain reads EAGVAQSPRYKIIEKRQSVAFWCNPISGHATLYWYQQILGQGPKLLIQFQNNGVVDDSQLPKDRFSAERLKGVDSTLKIQPAKLEDSAVYLCASTLDPGQGQNIQYFGAGTRLSVL.

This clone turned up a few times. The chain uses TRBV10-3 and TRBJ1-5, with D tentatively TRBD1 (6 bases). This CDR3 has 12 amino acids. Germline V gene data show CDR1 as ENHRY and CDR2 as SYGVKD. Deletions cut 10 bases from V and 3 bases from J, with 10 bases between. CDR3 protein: CASRGSNQPQHF. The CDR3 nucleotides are TGTGCCAGCAGGGGTTCCAATCAGCCCCAGCATTTT.

The CDR3 DNA reads as TGTGCCAGCAGCTTAGTCAGCGGGGGGGCCGATCTGTTCTTC. The encoded protein is CASSLVSGGADLFF. The chain joins TRBV7-9 to TRBJ2-1; 10 nucleotides match TRBD2. The germline CDR1 and CDR2 sequences are SEHNR and FQNEAQ (reference sequence). The CDR3 length is 14 residues. V shed 1 base, J shed 15 bases, and the junction held 9 bases outside the gene matches.

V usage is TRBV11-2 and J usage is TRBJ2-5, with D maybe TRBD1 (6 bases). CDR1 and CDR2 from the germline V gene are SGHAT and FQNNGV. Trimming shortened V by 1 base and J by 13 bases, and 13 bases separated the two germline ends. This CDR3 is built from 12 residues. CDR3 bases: TGTGCCAGCAGCTTAGTAGGACAGTTTAGGTACTTC. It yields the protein CASSLVGQFRYF.

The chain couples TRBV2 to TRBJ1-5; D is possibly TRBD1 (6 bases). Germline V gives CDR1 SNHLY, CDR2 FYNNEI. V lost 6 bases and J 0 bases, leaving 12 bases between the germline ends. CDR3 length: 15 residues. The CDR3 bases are TGTGCCAGCAGAGGGACATCAGTTAGCAATCAGCCCCAGCATTTT. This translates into CASRGTSVSNQPQHF.

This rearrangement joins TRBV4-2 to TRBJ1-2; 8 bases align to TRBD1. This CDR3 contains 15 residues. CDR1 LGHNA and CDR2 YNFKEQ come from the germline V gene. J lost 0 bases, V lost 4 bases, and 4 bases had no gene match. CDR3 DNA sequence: TGTGCCAGCAGCCCCGGACAGGGCCCTAACTATGGCTACACCTTC. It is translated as CASSPGQGPNYGYTF.

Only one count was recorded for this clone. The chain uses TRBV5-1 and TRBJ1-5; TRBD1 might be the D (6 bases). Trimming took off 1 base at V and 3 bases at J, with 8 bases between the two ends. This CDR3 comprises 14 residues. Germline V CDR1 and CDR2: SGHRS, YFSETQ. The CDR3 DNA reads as TGCGCCAGCAGCTTGACAGGGTTCAATCAGCCCCAGCATTTT. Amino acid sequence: CASSLTGFNQPQHF.

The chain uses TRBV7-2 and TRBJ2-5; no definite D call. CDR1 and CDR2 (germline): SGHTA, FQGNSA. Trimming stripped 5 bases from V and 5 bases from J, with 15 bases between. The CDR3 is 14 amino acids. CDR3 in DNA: TGTGCCAGCAGCCCATACGGATATCAGGAGACCCAGTACTTC. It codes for CASSPYGYQETQYF.

In nucleotides, the CDR3 is TGTGCCAGCAGCAAGATTGCGGGTCAGGGGGTAAGCAATCAGCCCCAGCATTTT. Its translation: CASSKIAGQGVSNQPQHF. The gene calls are TRBV21-1 and TRBJ1-5; the table gives TRBD1 as D, unverified against the DNA. TRBV21-1 is listed as a pseudogene. CDR3 length: 18 amino acids.

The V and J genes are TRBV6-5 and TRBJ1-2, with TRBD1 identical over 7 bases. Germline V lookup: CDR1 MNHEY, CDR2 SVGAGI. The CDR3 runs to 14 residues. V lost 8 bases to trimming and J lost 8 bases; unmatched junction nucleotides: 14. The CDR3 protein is CASGLGRGPAGYTF. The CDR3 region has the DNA TGTGCCAGCGGATTGGGGAGGGGGCCGGCCGGCTACACCTTC.

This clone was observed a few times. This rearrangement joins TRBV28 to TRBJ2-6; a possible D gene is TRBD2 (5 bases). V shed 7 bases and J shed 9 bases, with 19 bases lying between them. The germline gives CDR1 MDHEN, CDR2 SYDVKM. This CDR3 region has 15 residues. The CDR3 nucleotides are TGTGCCAGCAATCCTTCTAACGGGAAAGTCAACGTCCTGACTTTC. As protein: CASNPSNGKVNVLTF.

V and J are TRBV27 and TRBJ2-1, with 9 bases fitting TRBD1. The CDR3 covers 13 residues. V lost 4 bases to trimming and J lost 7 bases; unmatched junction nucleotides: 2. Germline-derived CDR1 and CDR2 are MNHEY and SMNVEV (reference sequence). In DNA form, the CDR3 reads TGTGCCAGCAGTTGGGACAGGGTGAATGAGCAGTTCTTC. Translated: CASSWDRVNEQFF.

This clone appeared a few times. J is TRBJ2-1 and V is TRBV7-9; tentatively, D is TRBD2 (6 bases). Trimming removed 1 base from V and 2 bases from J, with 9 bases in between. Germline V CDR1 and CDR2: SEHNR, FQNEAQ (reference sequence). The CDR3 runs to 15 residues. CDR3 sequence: CASSLEEGPYNEQFF. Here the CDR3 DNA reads TGTGCCAGCAGCTTAGAGGAGGGACCCTACAATGAGCAGTTCTTC.

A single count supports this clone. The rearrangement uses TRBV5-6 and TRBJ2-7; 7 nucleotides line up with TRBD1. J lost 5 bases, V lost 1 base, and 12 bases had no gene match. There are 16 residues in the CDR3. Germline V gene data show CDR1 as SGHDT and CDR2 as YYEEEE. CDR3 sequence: CASSLSLPNRGDEQYF. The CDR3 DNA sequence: TGTGCCAGCAGCTTGTCCCTGCCGAACAGGGGAGACGAGCAGTACTTC.

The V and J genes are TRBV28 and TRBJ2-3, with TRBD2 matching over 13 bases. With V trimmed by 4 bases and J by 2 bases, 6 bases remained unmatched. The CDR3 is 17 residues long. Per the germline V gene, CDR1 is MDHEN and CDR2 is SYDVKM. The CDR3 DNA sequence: TGTGCCAGCAGTTCCAGGACTAGCGGGAGCGTCACAGATACGCAGTATTTT. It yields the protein CASSSRTSGSVTDTQYF.

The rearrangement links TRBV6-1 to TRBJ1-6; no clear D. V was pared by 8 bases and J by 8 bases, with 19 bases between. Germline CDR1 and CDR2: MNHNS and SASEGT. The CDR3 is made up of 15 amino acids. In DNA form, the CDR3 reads TGTGCCAGCCTCCAATGGGTTGCGACCGATTCACCCCTCCACTTT. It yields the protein CASLQWVATDSPLHF.